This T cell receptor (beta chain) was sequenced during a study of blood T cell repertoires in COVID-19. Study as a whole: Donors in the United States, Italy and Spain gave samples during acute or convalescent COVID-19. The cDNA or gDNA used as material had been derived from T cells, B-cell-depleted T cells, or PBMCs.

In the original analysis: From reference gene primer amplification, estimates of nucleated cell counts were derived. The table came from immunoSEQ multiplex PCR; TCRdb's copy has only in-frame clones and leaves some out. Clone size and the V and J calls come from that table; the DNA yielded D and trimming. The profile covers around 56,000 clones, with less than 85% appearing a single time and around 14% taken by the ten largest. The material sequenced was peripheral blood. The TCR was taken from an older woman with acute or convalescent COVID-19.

The CDR3 here is CASSLATGGYEQFF. The CDR3 bases are TGTGCCAGCAGCTTAGCGACAGGGGGGTATGAGCAGTTCTTC. This rearrangement joins TRBV7-7 to TRBJ2-1; 9 bases map to TRBD1. CDR3 length: 14 amino acids. Germline lookup yields CDR1 SSHAT and CDR2 FNYEAQ (reference sequence). Trimming cost V 0 bases and J 8 bases; bases outside gene matches: 2.